One sample yielded the 20 T cell receptor beta chains listed below, sequenced in a study of T cells in Graves' hyperthyroidism and ophthalmopathy. Regions amplified from RNA transcripts were the TCR beta CDR3 regions. HTBI primers drove first-round RT-PCR of the TCR CDR3. TCRdb recomputed calls from the multiplex PCR reads with MiXCR, one row per CDR3 protein. The sample lists about 640,000 distinct CDR3 sequences, roughly 20% occurring once. The sample was blood. The receptors come from a man younger than 45 with Graves' ophthalmopathy.

This clonotype was found many times. The chain carries TRBV27 and TRBJ2-2; D gene ambiguous. The CDR3 is 14 amino acids. Germline V gene sequence: CDR1 MNHEY, CDR2 SMNVEV (reference sequence). Trimming removed 4 bases from V and 4 bases from J, with 10 bases in between. CDR3 nucleotides: TGTGCCAGCAGTTGGCAGAGAGTCACCGGGGAGCTGTTTTTT. Its protein is CASSWQRVTGELFF.

The V and J genes are TRBV14 and TRBJ1-5; D not certain. Germline CDR1 is SGHDN and CDR2 is FVKESK. This CDR3 is 14 amino acids long. The ends were cut back, 4 bases at V and 2 bases at J, with 9 bases in the middle. The CDR3 region is CASSLRWGNQPQHF. The DNA of the CDR3 is TGTGCCAGCAGCCTTCGGTGGGGCAATCAGCCCCAGCATTTT. Full variable domain (outside the CDR3, taken from reference TRBV14 and TRBJ1-5): EAGVTQFPSHSVIEKGQTVTLRCDPISGHDNLYWYRRVMGKEIKFLLHFVKESKQDESGMPNNRFLAERTGGTYSTLKVQPAELEDSGVYFCASSLRWGNQPQHFGDGTRLSIL.

This clonotype was seen only a few times. The chain couples TRBV28 to TRBJ1-2; D remains unclear. The V and J ends lost 6 bases and 6 bases respectively, with 8 bases between them. The CDR3 contains 11 residues. Germline V gives CDR1 MDHEN, CDR2 SYDVKM. The CDR3 nucleotides are TGTGCCAGCAGGGATCACAATGGCTACACCTTC. Its translation is CASRDHNGYTF.

This chain uses TRBV24-1 with TRBJ2-3; D may be TRBD1 or TRBD2 (5 bases each). This CDR3 comprises 13 residues. Trimming stripped 8 bases from V and 0 bases from J, with 8 bases between. CDR1 and CDR2 from the germline V gene are KGHDR and SFDVKD. The CDR3 sequence is CATTRDSTDTQYF. The CDR3 DNA reads TGTGCCACCACCCGGGACAGCACAGATACGCAGTATTTT.

V and J are TRBV19 and TRBJ2-1, with unresolved D. In germline, CDR1 is LNHDA, CDR2 SQIVND (reference sequence). CDR3 length equals 13 residues. V lost 2 bases to trimming and J lost 5 bases, with 7 bases between them. The CDR3: CASSIWLDNEQFF. DNA of the CDR3: TGTGCCAGTAGTATATGGCTAGACAATGAGCAGTTCTTC.

This clonotype was observed a handful of times. The chain carries TRBV29-1 and TRBJ2-5; weak D call: TRBD2 (7 bases). V was pared by 3 bases and J by 6 bases, with 14 bases between. Germline CDR1 SQVTM, CDR2 ANQGSEA. The CDR3 is 13 residues long. CDR3 sequence: CSVDLPGGKTQYF. CDR3 coding DNA: TGCAGCGTTGACCTACCGGGGGGCAAGACCCAGTACTTC.

Notes on this clonotype: A junction end diverges from the germline sequence, so it may reflect a read error. The chain uses TRBV30 and TRBJ1-1; maybe TRBD1 (6 bases). CDR3 length: 15 residues. CDR1 GTSNPN and CDR2 SVGIG come from the germline V gene (reference sequence). Here the CDR3 reads CAWSPPDRRFTEAYF. The DNA of the CDR3 is TGTGCCTGGAGTCCTCCAGACAGGCGATTCACTGAAGCTTACTTT. Full variable domain (remainder filled in from reference TRBV30 and TRBJ1-1): SQTIHQWPATLVQPVGSPLSLECTVEGTSNPNLYWYRQAAGRGLQLLFYSVGIGQISSEVPQNLSASRPQDRQFILSSKKLLLSDSGFYLCAWSPPDRRFTEAYFGQGTRLTVV.

This clonotype was observed at least ten times. This chain links TRBV11-2 with TRBJ2-5; TRBD2 aligns across 8 bases. The J segment lost 3 bases and the V segment lost 0 bases, leaving 3 bases of the junction unmatched. CDR1 is SGHAT and CDR2 is FQNNGV in the germline V gene. This CDR3 contains 15 residues. The CDR3 region has the DNA TGTGCCAGCAGCTTAGAAGCAGCGGGAGAAGAGACCCAGTACTTC. Amino acids: CASSLEAAGEETQYF.

This clonotype was counted at least ten times. This sequence joins TRBV20-1 and TRBJ1-2; D ambiguous. CDR1 is DFQATT and CDR2 is SNEGSKA in the germline V gene (reference sequence). This CDR3 comprises 15 residues. V lost 0 bases and J lost 0, with 11 bases in between. The CDR3 DNA follows: TGCAGTGCTAGAGATATGCGGAGCTCTAACTATGGCTACACCTTC. Translation: CSARDMRSSNYGYTF.

CDR3 nucleotides: TGTGCCAGTAGGCCCGCAGGGGGACAGCCCCAGCATTTT. Its translation: CASRPAGGQPQHF. This chain joins TRBV19 and TRBJ1-5; TRBD1 matches 7 bases. The J segment lost 7 bases and the V segment lost 6 bases, leaving 6 bases of the junction unmatched. The CDR3 covers 13 residues. Germline values: CDR1 LNHDA, CDR2 SQIVND (reference sequence).

The V gene is TRBV10-3, the J gene TRBJ2-1; TRBD2 might be the D (8 bases). Germline V gene data show CDR1 as ENHRY and CDR2 as SYGVKD. V shed 6 bases and J shed 10 bases, with 19 bases lying between them. The CDR3 has 14 amino acids. The CDR3 spells CAIRPGLGGPEQFF. In nucleotides, the CDR3 is TGTGCCATCAGGCCGGGACTAGGGGGCCCCGAGCAGTTCTTC.

This clonotype was recorded a few times. The CDR3 DNA sequence: TGTGCCAGCCCCGGGACAGGGGGCCTGAGCACTGAAGCTTTCTTT. Translating it yields CASPGTGGLSTEAFF. V is TRBV6-1 and J is TRBJ1-1; 12 bases align to TRBD1. Losses at the gene ends were 8 bases for V and 4 bases for J; bases not matched to a gene: 8. The CDR3 covers 15 residues. In germline, CDR1 is MNHNS, CDR2 SASEGT.

In this sample, this clonotype turned up once. The chain employs TRBV6-1 and TRBJ2-1; a weak D match, TRBD2 (5 bases). Between the trimmed V and J ends, which lost 5 bases and 1 base, there was a span of 12 bases. Germline V CDR1 and CDR2: MNHNS, SASEGT. This CDR3 is 15 amino acids long. This chain's CDR3 is CASSHQRESYNEQFF. The CDR3 DNA sequence: TGTGCCAGCAGTCATCAGAGGGAATCCTACAATGAGCAGTTCTTC.

The CDR3 DNA sequence: TGTGCCAGCAGACACAATGAAAAACTGTTTTTT. Protein product: CASRHNEKLFF. The chain is built from TRBV6-2 or TRBV6-3 and TRBJ1-4; D is unresolved. The germline V gene has CDR1 MNHEY and CDR2 SVGEGT. The V gene lost 6 bases and the J gene lost 5 bases, with 4 bases spanning the gap. The CDR3 totals 11 residues.

A few counts support this clonotype. This chain connects TRBV28 to TRBJ2-2, with 7 bases matching TRBD2. In germline, CDR1 is MDHEN, CDR2 SYDVKM. The length of the CDR3 is 14 residues. J lost 4 bases, V lost 5 bases, and 4 bases had no gene match. CDR3 DNA sequence: TGTGCCAGCAGTCCCGGACTAGTCACCGGGGAGCTGTTTTTT. Amino acid sequence: CASSPGLVTGELFF.

This chain connects TRBV27 to TRBJ1-2; 9 positions match TRBD1. Trimming at V came to 6 bases and at J to 7 bases, leaving 15 bases not matched to a gene. The CDR3 consists of 16 residues. Germline assignment: CDR1 MNHEY and CDR2 SMNVEV (reference sequence). CDR3 sequence reads: CASRKQGAPLLGGYTF. CDR3 in DNA: TGTGCCAGCAGGAAACAGGGGGCGCCCTTGTTAGGTGGCTACACCTTC.

This clonotype has more than one count but fewer than ten. The V and J genes are TRBV5-1 and TRBJ1-1; no definite D call. The germline V gene has CDR1 SGHRS and CDR2 YFSETQ. V gave up 4 bases and J gave up 6 bases, with 13 bases separating them. The CDR3 has 13 residues. In DNA form, the CDR3 reads TGCGCCAGCAGCCCCTTGGCCGGGGCTGAAGCTTTCTTT. Residues: CASSPLAGAEAFF.

This clonotype was detected a few times. The V gene is TRBV30, the J gene TRBJ2-7, with D perhaps TRBD2 (5 bases). V lost 0 bases and J lost 3, with 9 bases in between. CDR3 length equals 13 residues. Germline-derived CDR1 and CDR2 are GTSNPN and SVGIG (reference sequence). This CDR3 reads CAWSVLGGYEQYF. CDR3 nucleotide sequence: TGTGCCTGGAGTGTACTTGGAGGCTACGAGCAGTACTTC.

This clonotype was counted a few times. This chain links TRBV5-4 with TRBJ1-6, with 7 bases identical to TRBD1. V gave up 5 bases and J gave up 8 bases; unmatched junction bases: 10. The CDR3 length is 15 residues. From germline, CDR1 is SGHNT and CDR2 YYREEE (reference sequence). For the CDR3, the DNA is TGTGCCAGCAGGAAGAGCAGGGGGGATCATTCACCCCTCCACTTT. Protein sequence: CASRKSRGDHSPLHF.

V is TRBV5-4 and J is TRBJ2-2; TRBD1 agrees at 10 bases. With 0 bases clipped from V and 7 bases from J, the junction kept 6 bases outside the gene matches. The CDR3 is 16 residues long. Germline values: CDR1 SGHNT, CDR2 YYREEE (reference sequence). Here the CDR3 DNA reads TGTGCCAGCAGCTTGGGACAGGGGGCGCTGAACGGGGAGCTGTTTTTT. This codes for CASSLGQGALNGELFF.